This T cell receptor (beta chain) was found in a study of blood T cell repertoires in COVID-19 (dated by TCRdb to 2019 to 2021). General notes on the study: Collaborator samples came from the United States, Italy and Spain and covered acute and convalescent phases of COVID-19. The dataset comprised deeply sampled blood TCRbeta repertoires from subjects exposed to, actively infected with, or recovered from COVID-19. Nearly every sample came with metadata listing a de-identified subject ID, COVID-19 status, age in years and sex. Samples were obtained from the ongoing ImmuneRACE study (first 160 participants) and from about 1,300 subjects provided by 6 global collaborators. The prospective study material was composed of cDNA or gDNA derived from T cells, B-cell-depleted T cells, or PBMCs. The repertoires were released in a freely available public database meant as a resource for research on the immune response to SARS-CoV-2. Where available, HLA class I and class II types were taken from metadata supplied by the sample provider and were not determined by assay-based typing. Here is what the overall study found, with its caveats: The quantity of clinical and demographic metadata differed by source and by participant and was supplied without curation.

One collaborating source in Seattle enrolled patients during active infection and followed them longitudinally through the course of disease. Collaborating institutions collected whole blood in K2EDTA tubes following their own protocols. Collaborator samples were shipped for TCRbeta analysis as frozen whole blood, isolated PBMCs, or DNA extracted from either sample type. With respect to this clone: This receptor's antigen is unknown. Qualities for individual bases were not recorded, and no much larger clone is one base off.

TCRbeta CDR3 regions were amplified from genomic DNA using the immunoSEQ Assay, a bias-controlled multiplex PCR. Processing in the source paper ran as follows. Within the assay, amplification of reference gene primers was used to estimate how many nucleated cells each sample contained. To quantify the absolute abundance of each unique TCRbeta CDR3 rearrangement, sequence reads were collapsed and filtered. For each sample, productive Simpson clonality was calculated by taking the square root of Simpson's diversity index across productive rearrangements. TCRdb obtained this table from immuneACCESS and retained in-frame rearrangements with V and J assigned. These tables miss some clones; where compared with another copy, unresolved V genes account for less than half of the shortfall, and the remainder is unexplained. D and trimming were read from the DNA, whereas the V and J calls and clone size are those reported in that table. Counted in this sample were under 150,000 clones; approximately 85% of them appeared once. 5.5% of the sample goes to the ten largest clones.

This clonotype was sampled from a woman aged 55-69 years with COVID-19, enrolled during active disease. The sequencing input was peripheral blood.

The CDR3 protein is CASSTGTGAVTYNSPLHF. The DNA sequence follows: TGTGCCAGTAGTACCGGGACAGGCGCTGTTACCTATAATTCACCCCTCCACTTT. The chain links TRBV19 with TRBJ1-6; 8 bases in the junction line up with TRBD1. The CDR3 contains 18 residues, cysteine and phenylalanine counted. The sequence is cut down to CDR3 DNA, 54 bases in frame from base 1. V trim: 4 bases; J trim: 2 bases; unmatched bases: 10. From the germline V gene (reference sequence), CDR1 is LNHDA and CDR2 is SQIVND.